The clone carrying this T cell receptor beta chain showed up just a few times. What it recognizes is unknown. PCR was performed a second time for 7 to 11 cycles using a sample-barcoded 5' primer and a J-beta primer mix. One entry per CDR3 protein results from TCRdb running MiXCR on the 5' RACE reads. Of about 720,000 distinct CDR3 sequences in the sample, 20% to 25% were seen once. The entry originates in a study of blood T cells in healthy people across ages. Findings and limits, study-wide: It was the long-lived donors that had more naive CD4+ cells and higher diversity than aged donors. Unsorted PBMCs blocked a conclusive comparison of naive and antigen-experienced cells.

V was clipped by 6 bases and J by 4 bases, with 18 bases between them. The CDR3 loop spans 14 amino acids. CDR1 is SQVTM and CDR2 is ANQGSEA in the germline V gene. This sample was shared with a second study, whose subject was T cells of mothers and their children.

Specimen: blood. This chain links TRBV29-1 with TRBJ1-1; D is unclear. The source is a boy aged 10-17 years in good health. CDR3 nucleotides: TGCAGCGTGATCCCGGCCGACGGGCCCACTGAAGCTTTCTTT. It yields the protein CSVIPADGPTEAFF.